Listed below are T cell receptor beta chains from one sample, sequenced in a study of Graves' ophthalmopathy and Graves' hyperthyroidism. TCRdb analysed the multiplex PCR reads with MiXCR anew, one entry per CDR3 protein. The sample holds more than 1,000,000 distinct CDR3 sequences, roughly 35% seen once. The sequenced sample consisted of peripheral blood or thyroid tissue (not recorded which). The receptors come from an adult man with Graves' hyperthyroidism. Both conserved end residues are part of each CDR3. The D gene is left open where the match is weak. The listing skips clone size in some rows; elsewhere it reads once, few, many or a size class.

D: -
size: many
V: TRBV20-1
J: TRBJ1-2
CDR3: CSARQIGGSDYGYTF
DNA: TGCAGTGCTAGACAGATCGGGGGATCAGACTATGGCTACACCTTC

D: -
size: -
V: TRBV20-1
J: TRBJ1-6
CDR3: CSAQVVGGIPLHF
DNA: TGCAGTGCCCAGGTTGTCGGGGGAATACCCCTCCACTTT

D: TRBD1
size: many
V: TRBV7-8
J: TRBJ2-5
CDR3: CASSYRRDRGPGDF
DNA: TGTGCCAGCAGCTACAGACGAGACAGGGGCCCCGGGGACTTC

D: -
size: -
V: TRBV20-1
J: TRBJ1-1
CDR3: CSARRLRNTEAFF
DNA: TGCAGTGCTAGAAGGCTTCGGAACACTGAAGCTTTCTTT

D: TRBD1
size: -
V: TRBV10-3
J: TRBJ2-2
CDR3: CAISETTGPHSDTGELFF
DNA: TGTGCCATCAGTGAGACGACAGGGCCCCATTCAGACACCGGGGAGCTGTTTTTT

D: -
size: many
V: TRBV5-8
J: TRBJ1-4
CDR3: CASSLMGRRGEKLFF
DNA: TGTGCCAGCAGCTTAATGGGGAGGAGGGGCGAAAAACTGTTTTTT

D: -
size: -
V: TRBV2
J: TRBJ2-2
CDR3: CASSDASDNGEHRGAVF
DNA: TGTGCCAGCAGTGACGCTAGCGACAATGGCGAACACCGGGGAGCTGTTTTT

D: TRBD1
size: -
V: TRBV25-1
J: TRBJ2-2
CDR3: CASSEQGVGTGELLF
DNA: TGTGCCAGCAGTGAACAGGGGGTCGGGACCGGGGAGCTGCTTTTT

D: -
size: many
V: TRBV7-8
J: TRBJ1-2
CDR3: CASSPGGGSYGYTF
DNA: TGTGCCAGCAGCCCCGGGGGGGGATCCTATGGCTACACCTTC

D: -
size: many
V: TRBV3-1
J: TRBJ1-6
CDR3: CASSPVVGQGNSPLHF
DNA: TGTGCCAGCAGCCCCGTGGTGGGCCAGGGTAATTCACCCCTCCACTTT

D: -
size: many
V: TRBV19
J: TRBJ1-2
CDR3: CASNPEAGRGYGYTF
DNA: TGTGCCAGTAACCCGGAGGCAGGACGGGGCTATGGCTACACCTTC

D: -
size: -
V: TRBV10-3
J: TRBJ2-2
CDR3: CAVSDPQSRNTGELFF
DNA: TGTGCCGTCAGTGACCCCCAGTCTCGGAACACCGGGGAGCTGTTTTTT

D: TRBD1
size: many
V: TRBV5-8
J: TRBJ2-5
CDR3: CASSPTGAEETQYF
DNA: TGTGCCAGCAGCCCGACAGGGGCGGAAGAGACCCAGTACTTC

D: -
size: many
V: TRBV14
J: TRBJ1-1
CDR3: CASSQEGMGKVTEAFF
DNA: TGTGCCAGCAGCCAAGAGGGGATGGGTAAGGTCACTGAAGCTTTCTTT

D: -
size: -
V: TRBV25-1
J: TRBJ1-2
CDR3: CATTQAIYGYTF
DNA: TGTGCCACCACCCAGGCAATCTATGGCTACACCTTC

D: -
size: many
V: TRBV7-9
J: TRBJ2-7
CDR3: CASSFGQGSDEQYF
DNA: TGTGCCAGCAGCTTCGGCCAGGGCTCTGACGAGCAGTACTTC

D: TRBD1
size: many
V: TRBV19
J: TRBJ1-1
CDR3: CASSSPGQGGGNTEAFF
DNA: TGTGCCAGTAGTTCTCCGGGACAGGGAGGAGGGAACACTGAAGCTTTCTTT

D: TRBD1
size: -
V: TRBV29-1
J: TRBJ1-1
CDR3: CSVGRQGSGNTEAFF
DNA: TGCAGCGTTGGACGACAGGGGTCGGGGAACACTGAAGCTTTCTTT

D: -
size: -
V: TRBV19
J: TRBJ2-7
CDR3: CASSIDRGGRDYEQYF
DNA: TGTGCCAGTAGTATAGATCGGGGCGGTCGAGATTACGAGCAGTACTTC

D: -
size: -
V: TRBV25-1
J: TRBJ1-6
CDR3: CASSLSFAGAGSPLHF
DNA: TGTGCCAGCAGTTTATCTTTCGCGGGGGCAGGATCACCCCTCCACTTT

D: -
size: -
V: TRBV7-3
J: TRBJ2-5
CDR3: CASSLMGGPQETQYF
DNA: TGTGCCAGCAGCTTAATGGGGGGACCCCAAGAGACCCAGTACTTC

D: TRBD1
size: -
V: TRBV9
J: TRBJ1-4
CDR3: CASSARTGREKLFF
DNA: TGTGCCAGCAGCGCGAGGACAGGTCGTGAAAAACTGTTTTTT

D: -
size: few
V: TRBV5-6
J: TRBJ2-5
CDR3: CASSFTRTQYF
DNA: TGTGCCAGCAGCTTTACTCGGACCCAGTACTTC

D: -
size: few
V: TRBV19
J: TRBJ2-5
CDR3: CASSMDYSHEETQYF
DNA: TGTGCCAGTAGTATGGACTACTCGCATGAAGAGACCCAGTACTTC

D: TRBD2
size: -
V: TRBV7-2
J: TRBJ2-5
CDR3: CASSNQGLAGGETQYF
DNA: TGTGCCAGCAGCAACCAAGGACTAGCGGGAGGGGAGACCCAGTACTTC